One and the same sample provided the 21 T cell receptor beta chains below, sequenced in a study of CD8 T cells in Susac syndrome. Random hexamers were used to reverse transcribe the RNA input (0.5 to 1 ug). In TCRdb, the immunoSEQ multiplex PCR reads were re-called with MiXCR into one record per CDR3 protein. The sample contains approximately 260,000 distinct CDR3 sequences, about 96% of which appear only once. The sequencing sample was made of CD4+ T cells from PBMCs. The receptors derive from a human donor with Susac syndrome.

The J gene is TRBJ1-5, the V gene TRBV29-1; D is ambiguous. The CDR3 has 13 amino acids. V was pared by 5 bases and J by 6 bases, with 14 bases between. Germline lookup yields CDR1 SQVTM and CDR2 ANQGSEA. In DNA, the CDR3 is TGCAGCGTTACTGCCGGACTCGGTCAGCCCCAGCATTTT. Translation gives CSVTAGLGQPQHF.

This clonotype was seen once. CDR3 amino acids: CASSQLAGSNEKLFF. CDR3 DNA: TGTGCCAGCAGCCAACTGGCAGGCTCTAATGAAAAACTGTTTTTT. The chain combines TRBV4-2 with TRBJ1-4; D gene uncertain. Germline values: CDR1 LGHNA, CDR2 YNFKEQ. Trimming removed 2 bases at V and 3 bases at J, with 10 bases between. The length of the CDR3 is 15 residues.

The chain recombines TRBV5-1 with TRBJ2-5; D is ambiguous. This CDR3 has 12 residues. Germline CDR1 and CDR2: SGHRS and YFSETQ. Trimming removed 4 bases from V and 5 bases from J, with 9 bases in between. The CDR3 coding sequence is TGCGCCAGCAGCCCCGATAAGGAGACCCAGTACTTC. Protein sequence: CASSPDKETQYF.

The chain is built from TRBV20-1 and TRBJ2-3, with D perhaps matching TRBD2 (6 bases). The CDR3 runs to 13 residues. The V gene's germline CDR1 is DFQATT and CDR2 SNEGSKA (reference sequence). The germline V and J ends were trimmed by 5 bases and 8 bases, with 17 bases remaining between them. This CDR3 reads CSALETRPGTQYF. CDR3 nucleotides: TGCAGTGCTTTAGAGACTAGACCGGGTACGCAGTATTTT.

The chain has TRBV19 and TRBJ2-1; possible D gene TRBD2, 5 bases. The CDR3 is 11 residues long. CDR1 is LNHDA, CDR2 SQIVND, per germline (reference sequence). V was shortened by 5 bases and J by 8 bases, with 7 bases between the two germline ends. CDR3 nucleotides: TGTGCCAGTAGTGGGCGGGATGAGCAGTTCTTC. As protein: CASSGRDEQFF.

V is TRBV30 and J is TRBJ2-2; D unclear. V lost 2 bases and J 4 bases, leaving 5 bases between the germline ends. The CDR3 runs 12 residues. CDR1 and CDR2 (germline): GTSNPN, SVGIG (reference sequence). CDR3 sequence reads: CAWSQSTGELFF. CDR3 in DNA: TGTGCCTGGAGTCAGAGCACCGGGGAGCTGTTTTTT.

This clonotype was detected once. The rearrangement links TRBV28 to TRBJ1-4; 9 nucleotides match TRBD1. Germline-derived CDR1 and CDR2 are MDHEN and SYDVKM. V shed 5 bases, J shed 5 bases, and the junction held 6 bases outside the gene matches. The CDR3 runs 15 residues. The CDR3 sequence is CASSIDGTGNEKLFF. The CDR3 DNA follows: TGTGCCAGCAGTATCGACGGGACAGGGAATGAAAAACTGTTTTTT. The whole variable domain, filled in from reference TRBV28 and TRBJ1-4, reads DVKVTQSSRYLVKRTGEKVFLECVQDMDHENMFWYRQDPGLGLRLIYFSYDVKMKEKGDIPEGYSVSREKKERFSLILESASTNQTSMYLCASSIDGTGNEKLFFGSGTQLSVL.

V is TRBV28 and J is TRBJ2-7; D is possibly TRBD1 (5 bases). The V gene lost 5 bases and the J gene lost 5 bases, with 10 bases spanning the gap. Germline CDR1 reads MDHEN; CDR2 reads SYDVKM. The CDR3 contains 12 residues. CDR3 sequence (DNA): TGTGCCAGCAGTGCAGACAGACACGAGCAGTACTTC. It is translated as CASSADRHEQYF.

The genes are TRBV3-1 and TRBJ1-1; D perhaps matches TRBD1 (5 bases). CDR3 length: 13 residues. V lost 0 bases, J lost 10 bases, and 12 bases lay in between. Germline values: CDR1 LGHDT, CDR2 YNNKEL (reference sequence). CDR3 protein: CASSQDAIGAAFF. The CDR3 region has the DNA TGTGCCAGCAGCCAAGATGCGATAGGGGCAGCTTTCTTT.

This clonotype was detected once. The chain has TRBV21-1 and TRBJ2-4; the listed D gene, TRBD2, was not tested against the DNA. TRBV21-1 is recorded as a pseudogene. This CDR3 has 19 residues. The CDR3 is CASSKDSGADRLAKNIQYF. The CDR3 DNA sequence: TGTGCCAGCAGCAAAGATAGCGGCGCAGACCGACTGGCCAAAAACATTCAGTACTTC.

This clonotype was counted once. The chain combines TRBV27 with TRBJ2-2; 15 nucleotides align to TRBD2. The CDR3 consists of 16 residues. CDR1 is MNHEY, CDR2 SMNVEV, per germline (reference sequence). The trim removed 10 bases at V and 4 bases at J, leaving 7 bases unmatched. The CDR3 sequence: CATPQGLAGGTGELFF. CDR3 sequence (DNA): TGTGCCACTCCTCAGGGACTAGCGGGAGGCACCGGGGAGCTGTTTTTT.

The CDR3 here is CSASQGSEQFF. The CDR3 DNA follows: TGCAGTGCTAGTCAAGGGAGTGAGCAGTTCTTC. The chain couples TRBV20-1 to TRBJ2-1, with D maybe TRBD2 (5 bases). Germline V gives CDR1 DFQATT, CDR2 SNEGSKA (reference sequence). The CDR3 contains 11 residues. V was pared by 3 bases and J by 9 bases, with 9 bases between.

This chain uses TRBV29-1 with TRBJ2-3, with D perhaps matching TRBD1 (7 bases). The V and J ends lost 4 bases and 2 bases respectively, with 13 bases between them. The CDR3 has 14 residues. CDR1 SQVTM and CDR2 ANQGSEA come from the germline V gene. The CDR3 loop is CSVGGDRLTDTQYF. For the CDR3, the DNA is TGCAGCGTTGGGGGGGACAGACTCACAGATACGCAGTATTTT.

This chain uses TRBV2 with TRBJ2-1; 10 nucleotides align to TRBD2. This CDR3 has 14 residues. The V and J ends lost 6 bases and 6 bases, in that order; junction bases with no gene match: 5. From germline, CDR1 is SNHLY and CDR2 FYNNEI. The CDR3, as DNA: TGTGCCAGCAGACACCCTAGCGGGAGCAATGAGCAGTTCTTC. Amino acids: CASRHPSGSNEQFF.

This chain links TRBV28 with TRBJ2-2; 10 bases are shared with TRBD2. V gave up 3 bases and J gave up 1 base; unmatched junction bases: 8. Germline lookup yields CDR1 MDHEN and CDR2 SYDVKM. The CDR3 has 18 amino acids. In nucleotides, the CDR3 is TGTGCCAGCAGTTTTCAGCTAGCGGGAGATTGGAACACCGGGGAGCTGTTTTTT. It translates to CASSFQLAGDWNTGELFF.

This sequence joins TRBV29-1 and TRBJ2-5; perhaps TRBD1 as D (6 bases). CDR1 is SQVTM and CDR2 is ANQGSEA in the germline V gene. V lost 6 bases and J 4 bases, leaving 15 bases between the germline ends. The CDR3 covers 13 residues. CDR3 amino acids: CSVATTGRETQYF. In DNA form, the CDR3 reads TGCAGCGTGGCCACGACAGGCCGAGAGACCCAGTACTTC.

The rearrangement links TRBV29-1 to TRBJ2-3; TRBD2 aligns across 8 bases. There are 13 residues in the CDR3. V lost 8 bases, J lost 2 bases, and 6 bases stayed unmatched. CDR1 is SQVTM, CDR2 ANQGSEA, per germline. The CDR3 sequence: CSPRLAPTDTQYF. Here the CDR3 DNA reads TGCAGCCCCAGACTAGCGCCCACAGATACGCAGTATTTT.

CDR3 DNA sequence: TGTGCCTGGAGTTGGGGCGGGGGGGAGCAGTTCTTC. It encodes CAWSWGGGEQFF. This chain links TRBV30 with TRBJ2-1, with 8 bases aligning to TRBD2. Germline V gene sequence: CDR1 GTSNPN, CDR2 SVGIG (reference sequence). CDR3 length: 12 amino acids. J gave up 10 bases and V 2 bases, and 4 bases lay outside the gene matches.

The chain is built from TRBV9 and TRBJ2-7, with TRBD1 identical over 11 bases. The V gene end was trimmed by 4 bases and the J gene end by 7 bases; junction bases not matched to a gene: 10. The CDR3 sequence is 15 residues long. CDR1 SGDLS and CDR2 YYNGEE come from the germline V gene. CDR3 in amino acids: CASSPRDRGTQEQYF. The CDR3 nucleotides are TGTGCCAGCAGCCCTCGGGACAGGGGGACTCAGGAGCAGTACTTC.

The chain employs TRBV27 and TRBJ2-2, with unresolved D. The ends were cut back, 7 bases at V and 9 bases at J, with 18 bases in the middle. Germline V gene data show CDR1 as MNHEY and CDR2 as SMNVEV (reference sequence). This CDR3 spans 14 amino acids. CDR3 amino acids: CASKRVWLGRELFF. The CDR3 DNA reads TGTGCCAGCAAAAGGGTATGGTTAGGTCGGGAGCTGTTTTTT.

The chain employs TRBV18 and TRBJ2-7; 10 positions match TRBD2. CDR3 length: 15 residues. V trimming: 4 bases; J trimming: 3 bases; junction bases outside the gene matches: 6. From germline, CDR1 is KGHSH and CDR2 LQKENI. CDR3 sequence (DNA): TGTGCCAGCTCACTGACTAGCGGGTCGAACTACGAGCAGTACTTC. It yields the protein CASSLTSGSNYEQYF.